This TCR beta chain was found in a study of response to subunit inactivated influenza vaccine. This clonotype was recorded many times. Its antigen is undetermined. Study-wide results and caveats: Authors suggested that a seasonal influenza vaccination recruits few new T cells each time.

MiXCR, applied by TCRdb to the RT-PCR reads, yields one record per CDR3 protein. The table lists 500,000 to 650,000 distinct CDR3 sequences, roughly 8.2% of them singletons, with approximately 13% in the top ten. The source is a man between 50 and 69 years old who received an inactivated influenza vaccine. The starting material was PBMCs from blood, obtained roughly 24 months after vaccination.

The CDR3 loop is CASSGGLSRTDTQYF. In nucleotides, the CDR3 is TGTGCCAGCAGCGGGGGACTATCCCGCACAGATACGCAGTATTTT. V usage is TRBV3-1 and J usage is TRBJ2-3; the match to TRBD2 covers 7 bases. The CDR3 totals 15 residues. Germline V gene sequence: CDR1 LGHDT, CDR2 YNNKEL (reference sequence). V lost 5 bases to trimming and J lost 1 base; unmatched junction nucleotides: 6.